This is a list of T cell receptor beta chains from one sample in a study of blood T cell repertoires in COVID-19. Sequencing was performed with immunoSEQ multiplex PCR; in TCRdb, only in-frame clones are kept and a portion is missing. The table lists tens of thousands of clones, 65% to 80% of them singletons. The sequenced sample was peripheral blood. The receptors stem from a human donor in a cohort sampled during active or convalescent COVID-19. The CDR3 runs from the conserved cysteine through the conserved F or W.

j_call v_call cdr3_aa
TRBJ2-1 TRBV4-3 CASSQVGAPSNEQFF
TRBJ1-6 TRBV27 CASSLGQTYNSPLHF
TRBJ1-4 TRBV7-9 CASSLEAGINEKLFF
TRBJ2-7 TRBV11-2 CASSPIARRTGSGYEQYF
TRBJ1-4 TRBV28 CASSTGGTNEKLFF
TRBJ1-5 TRBV2 CASSGGLLNQPQHF
TRBJ1-2 TRBV6-1 CASSEPARVFGGYTF
TRBJ1-5 TRBV2 CASSPGPIPNQPQHF
TRBJ1-2 TRBV16 CASSQSVGYTF
TRBJ2-2 TRBV15 CATSRDLAGAKTGELFF
TRBJ1-4 TRBV27 CASSLSGTGHEKLFF
TRBJ1-1 TRBV4-2 CASSQLLAVRNTEAFF
TRBJ2-5 TRBV4-3 CASSHTPGLAQETQYF
TRBJ2-3 TRBV19 CASSSGTRMSTDTQYF
TRBJ2-3 TRBV5-1 CASSLALGGTDTQYF
TRBJ1-1 TRBV14 CASSQGTRTEAFF
TRBJ2-1 TRBV5-1 CASYLRAGSSYNEQFF
TRBJ2-1 TRBV5-5 CASSQASYNEQFF
TRBJ1-2 TRBV6-5 CASSRQGADGYTF
TRBJ1-1 TRBV5-6 CASSLPRGEAFF
TRBJ2-3 TRBV30 CAWSRGLATDTQYF
TRBJ2-3 TRBV19 CASSIDTDTQYF
TRBJ2-5 TRBV2 CATSSGRGGETQYF
TRBJ2-1 TRBV3-1/TRBV3-2 CASSQYHPLRSPYNEQFF
TRBJ2-5 TRBV10-2 CASRVAGRQETQYF
TRBJ2-5 TRBV12-5 CASGLSASRETQYF
TRBJ2-3 TRBV18 CASSPPEGSADTQYF
TRBJ1-1 TRBV12-3/TRBV12-4 CASSLDSNTEAFF
TRBJ1-4 TRBV2 CASSRFREYSSRTNEKLFF
TRBJ1-6 TRBV6-5 CASSYAGLGSPLHF
TRBJ1-4 TRBV19 CASSSNSRALLKYEKLFF
TRBJ2-1 TRBV18 CASFATSSYNEQFF
TRBJ2-1 TRBV3-1/TRBV3-2 CASSPRGSGGSSSYNEQFF
TRBJ2-1 TRBV11-2 CASGTWDNEQFF